A single sample is the source of the 9 T cell receptor beta chains below, sequenced in a study of Graves' ophthalmopathy and Graves' hyperthyroidism. Using RNA transcripts, the TCR beta CDR3 regions were amplified. Second-round multiplex PCR followed a first-round RT-PCR using HTBI primers. TCRdb ran MiXCR on the multiplex PCR reads and lists one entry per CDR3 protein. Of 300,000 or so distinct CDR3 sequences listed, 15% to 20% are singletons. The sequencing sample was made of peripheral blood. These TCRs come from an adult man with Graves' ophthalmopathy.

The sample holds many counts of this clonotype. The genes are TRBV24-1 and TRBJ2-2; perhaps TRBD1 as D (6 bases). Per germline, CDR1 KGHDR and CDR2 SFDVKD. CDR3 length equals 16 residues. Trimming shortened V by 3 bases and J by 5 bases, and 15 bases separated the two germline ends. The DNA for the CDR3 is TGTGCCACCAGTGATCCAGGCAGGGGTTCGACCGGGGAGCTGTTTTTT. Amino acids: CATSDPGRGSTGELFF.

This clonotype was counted at least ten times. The chain has TRBV5-1 and TRBJ2-2; D is possibly TRBD2 (6 bases). The CDR3 loop spans 15 amino acids. Trimming stripped 0 bases from V and 3 bases from J, with 9 bases between. Looked up from germline, CDR1 is SGHRS and CDR2 is YFSETQ. As DNA, the CDR3 is TGCGCCAGCAGCTTGGCCAGCGGGTACACCGGGGAGCTGTTTTTT. Amino acids: CASSLASGYTGELFF. Based on the CDR3 plus reference TRBV5-1 and TRBJ2-2, the full variable domain is KAGVTQTPRYLIKTRGQQVTLSCSPISGHRSVSWYQQTPGQGLQFLFEYFSETQRNKGNFPGRFSGRQFSNSRSEMNVSTLELGDSALYLCASSLASGYTGELFFGEGSRLTVL.

This clonotype was counted many times. The chain is built from TRBV6-4 and TRBJ1-1; 10 nucleotides align to TRBD1. With 5 bases clipped from V and 3 bases from J, the junction kept 15 bases outside the gene matches. The germline V gene has CDR1 MRHNA and CDR2 SNTAGT. The CDR3 sequence is 18 residues long. The CDR3 region is CASSRYLGQGRSYTEAFF. CDR3 nucleotide sequence: TGTGCCAGCAGTCGCTACCTGGGACAGGGGAGATCTTACACTGAAGCTTTCTTT.

The chain carries TRBV28 and TRBJ1-2, with 9 bases that match TRBD1. The CDR3 is 14 amino acids. The germline V gene encodes CDR1 MDHEN and CDR2 SYDVKM. The junction had 9 bases not matched to a gene; V was cut back by 5 bases and J by 8 bases. In nucleotides, the CDR3 is TGTGCCAGCAGTCCCGGGGACAGGGTCTTAGGCTACACCTTC. This codes for CASSPGDRVLGYTF.

This clonotype was observed a few times. The chain has TRBV6-1 and TRBJ2-5, with unresolved D. The CDR3 has 14 residues. Germline V gene lookup returns CDR1 MNHNS and CDR2 SASEGT. V was pared by 6 bases and J by 9 bases, with 20 bases between. DNA of the CDR3: TGTGCCAGCAGAGATGGGCAGGTTAGAGAACCCCAGTACTTC. The encoded protein is CASRDGQVREPQYF.

This clonotype was seen just once. The chain has TRBV6-4 and TRBJ2-5; tentatively, D is TRBD2 (5 bases). The V end was cut by 8 bases, the J end by 5 bases, with 12 bases between. The CDR3 is 12 residues long. CDR1 is MRHNA and CDR2 is SNTAGT in the germline V gene. The CDR3 sequence: CASLSELETQYF. DNA for the CDR3: TGTGCCAGCCTTAGCGAGTTGGAGACCCAGTACTTC.

This clonotype has ten or more counts. V and J are TRBV6-5 and TRBJ2-7; 8 bases are shared with TRBD1. The CDR3 is made up of 18 amino acids. CDR1 and CDR2 from the germline V gene are MNHEY and SVGAGI. V lost 3 bases, J lost 1 base, and 14 bases stayed unmatched. CDR3 DNA: TGTGCCAGCAGTTATTCCGGGACAGGACGGAGGGGTTCCTACGAGCAGTACTTC. Translated: CASSYSGTGRRGSYEQYF.

The V gene is TRBV4-1, the J gene TRBJ1-1; D gene unclear. Per the germline V gene, CDR1 is MGHRA and CDR2 is YSYEKL. The CDR3 covers 14 residues. Trimming removed 3 bases at V and 5 bases at J, with 13 bases between. The CDR3: CASSQPGVLTEAFF. The CDR3 coding sequence is TGCGCCAGCAGCCAGCCCGGAGTGTTGACTGAAGCTTTCTTT.

This clonotype was detected ten times or more. This sequence joins TRBV6-1 and TRBJ2-5; TRBD2 matches 7 bases. The CDR3 contains 18 residues. V lost 0 bases to trimming and J lost 5 bases; unmatched junction nucleotides: 15. Germline V gene sequence: CDR1 MNHNS, CDR2 SASEGT. CDR3 in amino acids: CASSEALRGERDRETQYF. DNA for the CDR3: TGTGCCAGCAGTGAAGCGCTCAGAGGCGAGCGGGATAGGGAGACCCAGTACTTC.